The table lists the clone carrying this TCR beta chain with a few counts. Then a second PCR, running about 6 to 12 cycles, was carried out with a sample-barcoded 5' primer and a J-beta primer mix. TCRdb processed the 5' RACE reads anew with MiXCR; each CDR3 protein has one entry. Of approximately 1.5 million distinct CDR3 sequences in the sample, roughly 32% were seen once. This sample was included in a study of blood T cells in healthy people across ages. Study overall: There was about one barcoded beta molecule captured by template switching per two T cells.

V trimming: 6 bases; J trimming: 4 bases; junction bases outside the gene matches: 11. The CDR3 totals 15 residues. Germline V lookup: CDR1 MNHNS, CDR2 SASEGT. V and J are TRBV6-1 and TRBJ1-2, with 7 bases matching TRBD1. The sequence was collected from a woman aged 30 to 39 in good health. Material for sequencing was blood. The CDR3 reads CASRSQGVRSYGYTF. The CDR3 DNA follows: TGTGCCAGCAGATCGCAGGGGGTTAGGTCCTATGGCTACACCTTC.